This T cell receptor beta chain was retrieved from a study of blood T cell repertoires in COVID-19. Overall study context: Sites across the United States, Italy and Spain contributed samples from acute and convalescent COVID-19. Sources were T cells, B-cell-depleted T cells, or PBMCs; the material itself was cDNA or gDNA.

V shed 2 bases and J 5 bases; nucleotides not matched to a gene: 7. The CDR3 consists of 17 residues. CDR1 is SGHTA and CDR2 is FQGNSA in the germline V gene. TCRdb's copy holds only in-frame clones and misses some; the assay was immunoSEQ multiplex PCR. The table shows roughly 220,000 clones, with 86% occurring only once. The specimen sequenced was peripheral blood. The chain joins TRBV7-2 to TRBJ2-5; 14 bases fit TRBD2. This clonotype was sampled from a man aged 80 or over with acute or convalescent COVID-19. The CDR3 reads CASSLTRLAGGRETQYF. The CDR3 region has the DNA TGTGCCAGCAGCTTAACCCGACTAGCGGGGGGGAGGGAGACCCAGTACTTC.